This note documents a single TCR beta chain sequence. Antigen unknown. The data originate from a study of T cells in localized non-small cell lung cancer. General observations from the study: The appearance of a median roughly 56 of the top 100 tumor clones was seen in adjacent lung. Higher adjacent-lung clonality was associated with shorter survival. The study found T cell clonality highest in uninvolved adjacent lung, above tumor.

The data were produced by immunoSEQ multiplex PCR, yet TCRdb's version contains in-frame clones alone and is incomplete. The table lists nearly 11,000 clones, 90% of them singletons. This CDR3 is 13 amino acids long. Per germline, CDR1 LNHDA and CDR2 SQIVND (reference sequence). Trimming left V 2 bases short and J 1 base short, with 5 bases between. This specimen was peripheral blood, taken before any cancer treatment. The origin of this receptor is an older male donor with stage III lung adenocarcinoma. This sequence joins TRBV19 and TRBJ1-1; D is ambiguous. DNA of the CDR3: TGTGCCAGTAGTATACAGGCGAACACTGAAGCTTTCTTT. Protein: CASSIQANTEAFF. Together with reference TRBV19 and TRBJ1-1, the CDR3 gives the full variable domain: DGGITQSPKYLFRKEGQNVTLSCEQNLNHDAMYWYRQDPGQGLRLIYYSQIVNDFQKGDIAEGYSVSREKKESFPLTVTSAQKNPTAFYLCASSIQANTEAFFGQGTRLTVV.